This T cell receptor beta chain was captured by sequencing in a study of regulatory dendritic cells for organ transplantation. At the level of the study: On day 6, the dendritic cells were exposed to LPS.

Only in-frame clones appear in the TCRdb table, and some are missing; sequencing was by immunoSEQ multiplex PCR. The top ten clones hold 2.5% of a sample with roughly 9,300 clones, around 80% of them seen once. V was clipped by 5 bases and J by 10 bases, with 15 bases between them. The CDR3 is 13 amino acids. In germline, CDR1 is GTSNPN, CDR2 SVGIG (reference sequence). Allogeneic regulatory or mature dendritic cells were co-cultured for less than six days with CFSE-labeled sorted T cells at 1:10. CD4+ or CD8+ T cells were sorted as naive CD45RA+ or memory CD45RO+. To note about this clone: What it binds is not known.

The source is a human donor in good health. This rearrangement joins TRBV30 to TRBJ2-6; D is undetermined. The sequencing sample was made of memory CD4+ T cells from blood cultured with dendritic cells. As to subset: CD45RO+ memory T cells. The CDR3 DNA reads TGTGCCTGGGAAGTGAGCATGCGAAACGTCCTGACTTTC. It encodes CAWEVSMRNVLTF. Complete variable domain (other parts from reference TRBV30 and TRBJ2-6): SQTIHQWPATLVQPVGSPLSLECTVEGTSNPNLYWYRQAAGRGLQLLFYSVGIGQISSEVPQNLSASRPQDRQFILSSKKLLLSDSGFYLCAWEVSMRNVLTFGAGSRLTVL.